This T cell receptor (beta chain) appears in the sequencing data of a study of identical twins. Findings and caveats of the study: The authors noted that invariant MAIT and iNKT cells could partly confound zero-insertion analyses. The more abundant beta clonotypes in cord blood had fewer insertions, and memory repertoires did not show this.

TCRdb re-derived calls from the 5' RACE reads in MiXCR, one entry per CDR3 protein. Here the sample spans hundreds of thousands of distinct CDR3 sequences, around 6% being singletons. This CDR3 is built from 14 residues. V was pared by 8 bases and J by 0 bases, with 13 bases between. In germline, CDR1 is SGHVS, CDR2 FQNEAQ. This clonotype turned up a few times. No antigen is known for it. Sequences were obtained from naive T cells sorted from blood. The chain combines TRBV7-8 with TRBJ1-2; D uncertain. The origin of this receptor is a man younger than 35 in good health. The CDR3 nucleotides are TGTGCCAGCCACCTGGACTCTACTAACTATGGCTACACCTTC. This translates into CASHLDSTNYGYTF.